This T cell receptor (beta chain) was found in a study of T cell responses to AZD1222 COVID-19 vaccine. Overall study findings and caveats: Mostly white British, mostly female donors; authors suggested clonal diversity may be underestimated.

On this clone itself: Its antigen is still unknown.

TCRdb's copy holds only in-frame clones and misses some; the assay was immunoSEQ multiplex PCR. The sample contains some 120,000 clones, around 90% of which appear only once. The clonotype was recovered from an adult in good health. The sequencing used peripheral blood, collected on day 0 of AZD1222 vaccination.

CDR3 protein: CASRESGAFYGYTF. CDR3 DNA sequence: TGCGCCAGCAGGGAGAGCGGGGCGTTTTATGGCTACACCTTC. The rearrangement joins TRBV10-2 to TRBJ1-2; tentatively, D is TRBD1 (5 bases). The ends were cut back, 6 bases at V and 5 bases at J, with 16 bases in the middle. The CDR3 contains 14 residues. CDR1 and CDR2 from the germline V gene are WSHSY and SAAADI.